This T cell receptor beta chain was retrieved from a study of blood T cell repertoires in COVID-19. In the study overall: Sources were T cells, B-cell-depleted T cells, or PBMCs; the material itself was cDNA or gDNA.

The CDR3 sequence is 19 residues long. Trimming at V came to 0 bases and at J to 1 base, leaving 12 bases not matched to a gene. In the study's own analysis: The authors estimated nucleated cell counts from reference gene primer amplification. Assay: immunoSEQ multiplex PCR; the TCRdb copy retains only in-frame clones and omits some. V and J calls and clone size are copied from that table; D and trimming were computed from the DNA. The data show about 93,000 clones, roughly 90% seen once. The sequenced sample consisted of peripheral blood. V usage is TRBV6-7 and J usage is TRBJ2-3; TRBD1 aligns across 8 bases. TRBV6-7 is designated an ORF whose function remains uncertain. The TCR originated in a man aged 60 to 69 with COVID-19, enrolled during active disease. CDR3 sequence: CASSYSLAGGKFGTDTQYF. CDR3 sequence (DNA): TGTGCCAGCAGTTACTCGCTGGCAGGGGGCAAGTTTGGCACAGATACGCAGTATTTT.